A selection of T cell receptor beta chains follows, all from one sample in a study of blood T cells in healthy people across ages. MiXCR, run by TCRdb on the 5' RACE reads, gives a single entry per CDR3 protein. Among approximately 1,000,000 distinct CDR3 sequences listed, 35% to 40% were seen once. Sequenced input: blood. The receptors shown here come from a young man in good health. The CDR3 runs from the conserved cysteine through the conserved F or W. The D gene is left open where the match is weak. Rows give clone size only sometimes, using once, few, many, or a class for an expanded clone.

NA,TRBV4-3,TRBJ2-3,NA,TGCGCCAGCAGCCAGGTCGGGACTCGTAGCACAGAGACGCAGTATTTT,CASSQVGTRSTETQYF
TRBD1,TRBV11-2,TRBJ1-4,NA,TGTGCCAGCAGTTTAGGAGGGACAGGGGGTAGTGAAAAACTGTTTTTT,CASSLGGTGGSEKLFF
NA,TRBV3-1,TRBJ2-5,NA,TGTGCCAGCAGCCAGGACCGCTGGGAGTACCAAGAGACCCAGTACTTC,CASSQDRWEYQETQYF
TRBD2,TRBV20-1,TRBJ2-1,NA,TGCAGTGCCGATCCGGGACTAGCTCGGGTCAATGAGCAGTTCTTC,CSADPGLARVNEQFF
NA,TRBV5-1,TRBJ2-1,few,TGCGCCAGCAGCTTGTTCGGGGGTAATGAGCAGTTCTTC,CASSLFGGNEQFF
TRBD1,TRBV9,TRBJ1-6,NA,TGTGCCAGCAGCGCCGGACAGGAGAGGTATTCACCCCTCCACTTT,CASSAGQERYSPLHF
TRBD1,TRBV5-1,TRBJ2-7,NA,TGCGCCAGCAGCTTGTGGACAGGTTCCTACGAGCAGTACTTC,CASSLWTGSYEQYF
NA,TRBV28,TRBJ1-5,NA,TGTGCCAGCAGTCCTGTCTTTCAGGCAACTACCCTCAATCAGCCCCAGCATTTT,CASSPVFQATTLNQPQHF
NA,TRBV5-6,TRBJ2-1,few,TGTGCCAGCAGCTTGACAGTAAGTTACAATGAGCAGTTCTTC,CASSLTVSYNEQFF
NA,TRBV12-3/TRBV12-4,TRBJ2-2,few,TGTGCCAGCATCCAGGCCGGGGAGCTGTTTTTT,CASIQAGELFF
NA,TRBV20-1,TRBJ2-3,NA,TGCAGTGCTGCGTGGGTGAGCACAGATACGCAGTATTTT,CSAAWVSTDTQYF
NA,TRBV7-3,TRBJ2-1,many,TGTGCCAGCAGCTTATATCCTGGCGTTCGAAATGAGCAGTTCTTC,CASSLYPGVRNEQFF
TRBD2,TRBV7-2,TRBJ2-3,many,TGTGCCAGCAGCTTAGATCTAGCGGCAAGCACAGATACGCAGTATTTT,CASSLDLAASTDTQYF
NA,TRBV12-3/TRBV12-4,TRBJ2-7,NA,TGTGCCAGCAGTTGGGCGGGACACCGCTACGAGCAGTACTTC,CASSWAGHRYEQYF
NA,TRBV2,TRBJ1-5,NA,TGTGCCAGCAGTGAAGGACGCGACAATCAGCCCCAGCATTTT,CASSEGRDNQPQHF
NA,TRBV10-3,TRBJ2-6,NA,TGTGCCATCAGTCCCCGGGCACAGGCCTCTGGGGCCAACGTCCTGACTTTC,CAISPRAQASGANVLTF
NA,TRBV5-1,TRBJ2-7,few,TGCGCCAGCAGACTGGGTTTGGGCAGTTCCTACGAGCAGTACTTC,CASRLGLGSSYEQYF